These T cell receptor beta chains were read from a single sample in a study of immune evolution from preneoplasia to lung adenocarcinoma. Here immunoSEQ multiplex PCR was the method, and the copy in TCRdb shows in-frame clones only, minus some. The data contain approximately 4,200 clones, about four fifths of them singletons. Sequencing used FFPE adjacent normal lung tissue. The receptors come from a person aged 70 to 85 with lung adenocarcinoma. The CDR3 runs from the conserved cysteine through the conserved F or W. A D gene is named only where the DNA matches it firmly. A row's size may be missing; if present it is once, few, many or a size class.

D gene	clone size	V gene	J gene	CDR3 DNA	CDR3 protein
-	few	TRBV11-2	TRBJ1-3	TGTGCCAGCAGCCTTGGCAGCCTAAACACCATATATTTT	CASSLGSLNTIYF
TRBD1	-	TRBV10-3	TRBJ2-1	TGTGCCACGGGGGAGGGGACAGGGCTGGGTGAGCAGTTCTTC	CATGEGTGLGEQFF
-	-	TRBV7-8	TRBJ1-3	TGTGCCAGCAGCCAGCCGGGAAGCTCTGGAAACACCATATATTTT	CASSQPGSSGNTIYF
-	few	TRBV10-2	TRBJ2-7	TGCGCCAGCAGCGGAGCTTTTGGCACCCCAGGGTTTGGCGAGCAGTACTTC	CASSGAFGTPGFGEQYF
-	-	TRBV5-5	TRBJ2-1	TGTGCCAGCAGCTTTTTCGGCTCCTACAATGAGCAGTTCTTC	CASSFFGSYNEQFF
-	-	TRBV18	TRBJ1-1	TGTGCCAGCTCACCATCGGTTCAGGGGATGAACACTGAAGCTTTCTTT	CASSPSVQGMNTEAFF
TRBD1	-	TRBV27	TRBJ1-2	TGTGCCAGCAGCCGAAGACAGGGATTCTATGGCTACACCTTC	CASSRRQGFYGYTF
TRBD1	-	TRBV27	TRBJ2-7	TGTGCCAGCAGTCCATACGACAGGGTGGTTCAGCAGTACTTC	CASSPYDRVVQQYF
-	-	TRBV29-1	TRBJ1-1	TGCAGCGTTGACGGTTACACTGAAGCTTTCTTT	CSVDGYTEAFF
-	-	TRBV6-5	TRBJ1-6	TGTGCCAGCAGTTACTCGTTGGAAGATTCACCCCTCCACTTT	CASSYSLEDSPLHF
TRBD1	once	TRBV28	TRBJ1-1	TGTGCCAGCAGTACCCCGGGACAGACGTACACTGAAGCTTTCTTT	CASSTPGQTYTEAFF
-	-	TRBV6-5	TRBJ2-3	TGTGCAGTGGCGGCCCTGAGGGGTACGCAGTATTTT	CAVAALRGTQYF
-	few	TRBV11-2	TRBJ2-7	TGTGCCAGCAGCTTTTTCCAGGGGAAGGACGAGCAGTACTTC	CASSFFQGKDEQYF
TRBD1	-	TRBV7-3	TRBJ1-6	TGTGCCAGCAGCGCCATGCAGGGGGCGCAGTCACCCCTCCACTTT	CASSAMQGAQSPLHF
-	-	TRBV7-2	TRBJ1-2	TGTGCCAGCAGCTCTACAAGGGAGGGTTACTATGGCTACACCTTC	CASSSTREGYYGYTF
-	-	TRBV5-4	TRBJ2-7	TGTGCCAGCAGCCAAGTCGGGACACTGAACTACGAGCAGTACTTC	CASSQVGTLNYEQYF
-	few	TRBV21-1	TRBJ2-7	TGTGCCAGCAGCAAAGTAAACGGACGACAGTACTTC	CASSKVNGRQYF
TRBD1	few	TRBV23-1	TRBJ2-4	TGCGCCAGCAGTCAATCGTGGACAGGGGGAGCCAAAAACATTCAGTACTTC	CASSQSWTGGAKNIQYF
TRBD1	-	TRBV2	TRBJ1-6	TGTGCCAGCAGTGAAATGGGACAGGGAGGTTCACCCCTCCACTTT	CASSEMGQGGSPLHF
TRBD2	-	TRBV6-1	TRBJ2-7	TGTGCCAGTTCCTATAGAGCGGGATACTACGAGCAGTACTTC	CASSYRAGYYEQYF
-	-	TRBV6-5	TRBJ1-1	TGTGCCAGCAGTTACTCGGTAAGGGGCGCGGGAACTGAAGCTTTCTTT	CASSYSVRGAGTEAFF
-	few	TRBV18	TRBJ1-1	TGTGCCAGCTCACCATCATCGGGGGGAAATACTGAAGCTTTCTTT	CASSPSSGGNTEAFF
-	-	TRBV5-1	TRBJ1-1	TGCGCCAGCAGCTTGGCTGGGGTTGATACTGAAGCTTTCTTT	CASSLAGVDTEAFF
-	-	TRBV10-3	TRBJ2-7	TGTGCCATCAGTGAGCCGAATACAGGGAACTACGAGCAGTACTTC	CAISEPNTGNYEQYF
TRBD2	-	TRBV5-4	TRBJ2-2	TGTGCCAGCACTCCGGGGGGGGGCAACACCGGGGAGCTGTTTTTT	CASTPGGGNTGELFF
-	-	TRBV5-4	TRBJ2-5	TGTGCCAGCAGCTTGGGCGGAGCGGAGCAAGAGACCCAGTACTTC	CASSLGGAEQETQYF
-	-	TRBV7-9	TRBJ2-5	TGTGCCAGCAGCCCCAGGCACCAAGAGACCCAGTACTTC	CASSPRHQETQYF
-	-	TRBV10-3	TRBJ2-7	TGTGCCATCAGTGAGTCGCAGCAGGGGGGGGAGCAGTACTTC	CAISESQQGGEQYF
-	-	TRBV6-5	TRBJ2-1	TGTGCCAGCAGCCGACTCGGGGCAGGGAATGAGCAGTTCTTC	CASSRLGAGNEQFF
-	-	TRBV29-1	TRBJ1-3	TGCAGCGTCGGCGGGACTTCCTCTGGAAACACCATATATTTT	CSVGGTSSGNTIYF
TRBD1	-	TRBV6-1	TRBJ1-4	TGTGCCAGCAGTACACAGGGGGCGGATGAAAAACTGTTTTTT	CASSTQGADEKLFF
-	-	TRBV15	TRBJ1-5	TGTGCCACCAGCAGTACTCAGGGTCCGGGTCAGCCCCAGCATTTT	CATSSTQGPGQPQHF
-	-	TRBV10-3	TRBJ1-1	TGTGCCATCAGTGAGCAGGGCAACACTGAAGCTTTCTTT	CAISEQGNTEAFF
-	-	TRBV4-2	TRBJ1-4	TGTGCCAGCAGCCAAGGACAGGTAGCCGAAAAACTGTTTTTT	CASSQGQVAEKLFF
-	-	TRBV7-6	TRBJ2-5	TGTGCCAGCAGCTTCGACAGCCTCCAAGAGACCCAGTACTTC	CASSFDSLQETQYF
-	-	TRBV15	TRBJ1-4	TGTGCCACCAGCAAGGGGCGCGTAACTAATGAAAAACTGTTTTTT	CATSKGRVTNEKLFF
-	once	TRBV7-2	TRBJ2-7	TGTGCCAGCAGCTACGAGCCACAGAGTTTCTACGAGCAGTACTTC	CASSYEPQSFYEQYF